The source of this T cell receptor (beta chain) is a study of Tregs in tolerant kidney transplant recipients. For this clone: Its specificity is not known.

Trimming took off 6 bases at V and 2 bases at J, with 14 bases between the two ends. The CDR3 spans 15 residues. Germline loops: CDR1 LGHNA, CDR2 YNFKEQ. The nonmyeloablative bone marrow transplants came from related graft donors, with transient mixed chimerism. Unstimulated regulatory T cells (CD4+CD25+CD127-), CD4+CD25- non-regulatory cells, CD4 and CD8 cells were FACS-sorted from thawed PBMCs. Study results and caveats: Validation in larger populations is needed because few patients were studied.

Libraries were prepared by immunoSEQ multiplex PCR; TCRdb keeps only in-frame clonotypes and omits some of them. The sample has about 52,000 clones, over 80% seen once. This clonotype originated in a human patient who received a combined kidney and bone marrow transplant. The graft donor may have given rise to some T cells. The rearrangement joins TRBV4-2 to TRBJ1-3; D may be TRBD1 (5 bases). The specimen was CD8+ T cells from blood (PBMCs), collected 24 months after the transplant. CDR3: CASRRDGTPGNTIYF. The CDR3, as DNA: TGTGCCAGCAGACGTGATGGGACTCCTGGAAACACCATATATTTT.